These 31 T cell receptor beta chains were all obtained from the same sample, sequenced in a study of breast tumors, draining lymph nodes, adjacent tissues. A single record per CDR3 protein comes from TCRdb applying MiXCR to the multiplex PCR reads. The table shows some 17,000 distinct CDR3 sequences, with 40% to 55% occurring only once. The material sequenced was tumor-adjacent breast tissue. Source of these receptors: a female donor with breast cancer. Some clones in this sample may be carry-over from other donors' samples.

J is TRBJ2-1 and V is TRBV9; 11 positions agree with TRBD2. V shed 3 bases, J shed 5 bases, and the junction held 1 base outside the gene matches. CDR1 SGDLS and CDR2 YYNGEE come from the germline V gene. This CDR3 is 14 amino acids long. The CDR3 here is CASSASGRNNEQFF. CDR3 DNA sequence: TGTGCCAGCAGCGCTAGCGGGAGGAACAATGAGCAGTTCTTC.

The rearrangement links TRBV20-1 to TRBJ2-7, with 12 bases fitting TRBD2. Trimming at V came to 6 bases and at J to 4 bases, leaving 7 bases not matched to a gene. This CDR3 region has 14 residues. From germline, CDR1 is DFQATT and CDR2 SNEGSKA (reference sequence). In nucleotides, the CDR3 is TGCAGTGCAGACCTAGCGGGAGGGCTATACGAGCAGTACTTC. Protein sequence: CSADLAGGLYEQYF.

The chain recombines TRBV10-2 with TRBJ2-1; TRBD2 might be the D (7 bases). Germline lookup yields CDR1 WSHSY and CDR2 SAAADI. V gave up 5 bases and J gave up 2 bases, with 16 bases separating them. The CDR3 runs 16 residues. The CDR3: CASSKGGGGTYNEQFF. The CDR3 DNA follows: TGCGCCAGCAGTAAAGGAGGGGGAGGGACCTACAATGAGCAGTTCTTC.

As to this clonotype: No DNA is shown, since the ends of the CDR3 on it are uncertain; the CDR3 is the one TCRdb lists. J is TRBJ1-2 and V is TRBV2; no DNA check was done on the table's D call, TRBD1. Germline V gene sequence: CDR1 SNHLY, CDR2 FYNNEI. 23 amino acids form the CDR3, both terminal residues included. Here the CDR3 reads CASSPAWGMETPYILEREVGYTF.

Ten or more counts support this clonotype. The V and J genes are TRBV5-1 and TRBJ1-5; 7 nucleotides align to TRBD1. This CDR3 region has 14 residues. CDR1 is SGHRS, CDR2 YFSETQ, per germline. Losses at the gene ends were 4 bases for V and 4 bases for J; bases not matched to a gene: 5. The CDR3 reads CASSAGTVNQPQHF. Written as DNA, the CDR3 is TGCGCCAGCAGCGCCGGGACAGTTAATCAGCCCCAGCATTTT.

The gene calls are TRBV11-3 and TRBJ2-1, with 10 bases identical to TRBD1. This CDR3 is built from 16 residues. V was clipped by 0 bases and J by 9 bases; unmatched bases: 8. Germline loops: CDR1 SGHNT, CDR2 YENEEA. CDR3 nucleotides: TGTGCCAGCAGCTTAGATGGGAGACAGGGGGCCGGTGAGCAGTTCTTC. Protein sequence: CASSLDGRQGAGEQFF.

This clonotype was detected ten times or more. The CDR3 is CATSRSRDRGPGELFF. CDR3 coding DNA: TGTGCCACCAGCAGATCCCGGGACAGGGGGCCCGGGGAGCTGTTTTTT. The genes are TRBV15 and TRBJ2-2; 12 nucleotides line up with TRBD1. The germline V gene encodes CDR1 LNHNV and CDR2 YYDKDF (reference sequence). V shed 2 bases and J 6 bases; nucleotides not matched to a gene: 4. The CDR3 runs 16 residues.

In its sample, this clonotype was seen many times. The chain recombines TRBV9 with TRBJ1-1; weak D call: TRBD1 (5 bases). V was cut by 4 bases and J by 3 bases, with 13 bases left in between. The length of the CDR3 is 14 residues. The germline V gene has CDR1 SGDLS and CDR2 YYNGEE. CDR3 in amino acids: CASSIRDRDTEAFF. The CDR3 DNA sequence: TGTGCCAGCAGCATCCGGGACCGGGACACTGAAGCTTTCTTT.

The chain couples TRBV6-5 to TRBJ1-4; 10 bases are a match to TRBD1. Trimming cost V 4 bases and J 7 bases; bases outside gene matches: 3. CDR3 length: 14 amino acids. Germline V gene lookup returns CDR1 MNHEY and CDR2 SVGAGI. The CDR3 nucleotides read TGTGCCAGCAGTTTCCGGGACAGGGGTGAAAAACTGTTTTTT. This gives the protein CASSFRDRGEKLFF.

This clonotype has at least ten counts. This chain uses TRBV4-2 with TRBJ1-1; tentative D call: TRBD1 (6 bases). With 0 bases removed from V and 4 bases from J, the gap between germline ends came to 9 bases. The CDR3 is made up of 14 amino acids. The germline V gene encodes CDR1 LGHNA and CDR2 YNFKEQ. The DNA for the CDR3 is TGTGCCAGCAGCCAAGAGAGGGGGAGCACTGAAGCTTTCTTT. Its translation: CASSQERGSTEAFF.

In nucleotides, the CDR3 is TGCAGTGCCCCGGTAGGGGGGCCCAACCAATACGAGCAGTACTTC. This codes for CSAPVGGPNQYEQYF. This chain links TRBV20-1 with TRBJ2-7; D may be TRBD1 or TRBD2 (6 bases each). Germline-derived CDR1 and CDR2 are DFQATT and SNEGSKA (reference sequence). Deletions cut 6 bases from V and 4 bases from J, with 22 bases between. The CDR3 runs 15 residues.

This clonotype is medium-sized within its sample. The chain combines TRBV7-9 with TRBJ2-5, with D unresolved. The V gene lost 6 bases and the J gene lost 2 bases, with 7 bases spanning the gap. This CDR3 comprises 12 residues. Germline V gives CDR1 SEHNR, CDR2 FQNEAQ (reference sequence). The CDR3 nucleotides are TGTGCCAGCAGAGGCTTACAAGAGACCCAGTACTTC. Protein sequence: CASRGLQETQYF.

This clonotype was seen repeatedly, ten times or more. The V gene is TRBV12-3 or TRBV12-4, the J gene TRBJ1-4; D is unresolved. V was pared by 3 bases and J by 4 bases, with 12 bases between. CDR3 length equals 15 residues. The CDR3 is CASSFGIRDNEKLFF. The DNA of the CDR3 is TGTGCCAGCAGTTTTGGAATTAGGGATAATGAAAAACTGTTTTTT.

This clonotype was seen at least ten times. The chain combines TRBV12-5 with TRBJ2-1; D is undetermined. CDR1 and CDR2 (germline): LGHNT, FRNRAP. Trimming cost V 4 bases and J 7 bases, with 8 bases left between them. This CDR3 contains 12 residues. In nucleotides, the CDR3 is TGTGCTAGTGGTTGGCTACGGAATGAGCAGTTCTTC. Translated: CASGWLRNEQFF. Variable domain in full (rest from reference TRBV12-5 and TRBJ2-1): DARVTQTPRHKVTEMGQEVTMRCQPILGHNTVFWYRQTMMQGLELLAYFRNRAPLDDSGMPKDRFSAEMPDATLATLKIQPSEPRDSAVYFCASGWLRNEQFFGPGTRLTVL.

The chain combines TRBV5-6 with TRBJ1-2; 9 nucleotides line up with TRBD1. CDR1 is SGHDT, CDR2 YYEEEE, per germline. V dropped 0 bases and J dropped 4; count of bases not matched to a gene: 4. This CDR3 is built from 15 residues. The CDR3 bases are TGTGCCAGCAGCTTGGGACAGGGGGAAAGCTATGGCTACACCTTC. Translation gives CASSLGQGESYGYTF.

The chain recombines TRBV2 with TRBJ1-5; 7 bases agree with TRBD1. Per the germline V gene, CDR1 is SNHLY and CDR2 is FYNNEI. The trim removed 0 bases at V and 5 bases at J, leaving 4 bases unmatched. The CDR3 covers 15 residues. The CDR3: CASSEARTGDQPQHF. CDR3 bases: TGTGCCAGCAGTGAAGCTCGAACAGGGGATCAGCCCCAGCATTTT.

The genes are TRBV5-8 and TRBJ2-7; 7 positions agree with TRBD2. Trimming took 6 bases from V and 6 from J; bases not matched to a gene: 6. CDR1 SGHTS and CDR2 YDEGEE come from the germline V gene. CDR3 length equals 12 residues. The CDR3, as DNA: TGTGCCAGCACCAATCTAGCGGTCGAGCAGTACTTC. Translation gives CASTNLAVEQYF.

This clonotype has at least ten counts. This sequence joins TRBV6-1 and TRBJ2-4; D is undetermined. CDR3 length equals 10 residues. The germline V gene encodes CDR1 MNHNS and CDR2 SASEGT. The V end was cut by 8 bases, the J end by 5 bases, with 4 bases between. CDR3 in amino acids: CASEQNIQYF. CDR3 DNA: TGTGCCAGCGAGCAAAACATTCAGTACTTC.

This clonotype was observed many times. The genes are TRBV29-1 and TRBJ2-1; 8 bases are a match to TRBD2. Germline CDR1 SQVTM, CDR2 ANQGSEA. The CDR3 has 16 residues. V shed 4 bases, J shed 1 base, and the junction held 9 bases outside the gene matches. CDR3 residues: CSVGLALVGSYNEQFF. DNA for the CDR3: TGCAGCGTTGGACTAGCGTTGGTTGGATCCTACAATGAGCAGTTCTTC.

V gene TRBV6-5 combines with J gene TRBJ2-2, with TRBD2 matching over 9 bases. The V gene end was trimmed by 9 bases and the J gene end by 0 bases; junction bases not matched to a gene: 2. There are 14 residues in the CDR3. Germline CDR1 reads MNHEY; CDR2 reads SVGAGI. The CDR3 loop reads CARRLAANTGELFF. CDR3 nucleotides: TGTGCCAGAAGACTAGCGGCGAACACCGGGGAGCTGTTTTTT.

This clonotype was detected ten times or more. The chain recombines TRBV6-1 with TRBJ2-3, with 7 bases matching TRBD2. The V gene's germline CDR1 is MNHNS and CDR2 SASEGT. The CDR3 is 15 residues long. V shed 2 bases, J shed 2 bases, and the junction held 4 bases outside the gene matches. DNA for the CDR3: TGTGCCAGCAGTGAATGGGGACTACTCACAGATACGCAGTATTTT. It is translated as CASSEWGLLTDTQYF.

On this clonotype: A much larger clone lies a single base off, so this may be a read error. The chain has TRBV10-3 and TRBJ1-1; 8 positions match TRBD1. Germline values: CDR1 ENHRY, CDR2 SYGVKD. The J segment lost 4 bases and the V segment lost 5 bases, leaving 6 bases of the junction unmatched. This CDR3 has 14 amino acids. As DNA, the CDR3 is TGTGCCATCAGTATACAGGGGGGGACCACTGAAGCTTTCTTT. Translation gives CAISIQGGTTEAFF.

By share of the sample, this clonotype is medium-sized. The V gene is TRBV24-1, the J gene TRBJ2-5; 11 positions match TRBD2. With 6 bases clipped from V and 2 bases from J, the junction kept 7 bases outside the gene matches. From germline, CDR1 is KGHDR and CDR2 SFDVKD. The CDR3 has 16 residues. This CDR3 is CATSSSSGRMQETQYF. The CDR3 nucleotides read TGTGCCACCAGTTCATCTAGCGGGAGGATGCAAGAGACCCAGTACTTC.

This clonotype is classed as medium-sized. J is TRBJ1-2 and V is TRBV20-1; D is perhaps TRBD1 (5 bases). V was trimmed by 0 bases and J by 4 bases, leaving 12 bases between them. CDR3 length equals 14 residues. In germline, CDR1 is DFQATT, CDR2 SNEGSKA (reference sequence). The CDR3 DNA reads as TGCAGTGCTAGAGATTCCCGGGGGACCTATGGCTACACCTTC. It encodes CSARDSRGTYGYTF.

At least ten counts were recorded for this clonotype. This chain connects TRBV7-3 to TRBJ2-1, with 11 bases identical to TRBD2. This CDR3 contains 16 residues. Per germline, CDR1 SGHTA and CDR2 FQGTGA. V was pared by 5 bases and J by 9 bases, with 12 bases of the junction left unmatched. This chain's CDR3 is CASSPGLAGALGEQFF. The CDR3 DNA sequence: TGTGCCAGCAGCCCCGGACTAGCGGGTGCCCTGGGTGAGCAGTTCTTC.

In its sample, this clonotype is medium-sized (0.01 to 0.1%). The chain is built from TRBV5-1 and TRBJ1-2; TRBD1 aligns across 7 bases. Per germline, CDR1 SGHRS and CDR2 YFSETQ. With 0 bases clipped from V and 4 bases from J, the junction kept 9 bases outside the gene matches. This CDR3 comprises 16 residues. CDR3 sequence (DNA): TGCGCCAGCAGCTTGGGACAGGGTGTGGGTAGCTATGGCTACACCTTC. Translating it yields CASSLGQGVGSYGYTF.

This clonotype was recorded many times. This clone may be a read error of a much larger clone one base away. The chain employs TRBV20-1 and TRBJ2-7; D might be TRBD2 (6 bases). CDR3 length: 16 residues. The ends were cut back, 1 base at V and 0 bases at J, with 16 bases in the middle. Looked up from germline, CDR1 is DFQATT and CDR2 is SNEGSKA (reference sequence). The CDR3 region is CSARVKGRGTSYEQYF. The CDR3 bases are TGCAGTGCTAGAGTCAAGGGGCGGGGCACCTCCTACGAGCAGTACTTC.

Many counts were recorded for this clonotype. The CDR3 protein is CSARDRGTGTTGELFF. CDR3 nucleotide sequence: TGCAGTGCTAGAGATCGGGGGACAGGGACCACCGGGGAGCTGTTTTTT. V and J are TRBV20-1 and TRBJ2-2; 9 bases align to TRBD1. The CDR3 loop spans 16 amino acids. The J segment lost 4 bases and the V segment lost 0 bases, leaving 6 bases of the junction unmatched. Germline V CDR1 and CDR2: DFQATT, SNEGSKA (reference sequence).

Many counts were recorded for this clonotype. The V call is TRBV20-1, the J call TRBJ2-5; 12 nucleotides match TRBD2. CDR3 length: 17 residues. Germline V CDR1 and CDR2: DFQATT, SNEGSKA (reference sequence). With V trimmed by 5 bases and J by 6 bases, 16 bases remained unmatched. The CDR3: CSAETGLASGGAKTQYF. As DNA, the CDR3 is TGCAGTGCTGAGACGGGGTTGGCTAGCGGGGGGGCGAAGACCCAGTACTTC.

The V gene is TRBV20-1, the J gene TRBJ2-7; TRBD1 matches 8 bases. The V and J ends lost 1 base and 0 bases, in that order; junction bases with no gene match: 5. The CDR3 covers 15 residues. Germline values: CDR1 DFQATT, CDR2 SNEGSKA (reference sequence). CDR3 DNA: TGCAGTGCTAGAGCGGACAGGGCGAGCTCCTACGAGCAGTACGTC. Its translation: CSARADRASSYEQYV.

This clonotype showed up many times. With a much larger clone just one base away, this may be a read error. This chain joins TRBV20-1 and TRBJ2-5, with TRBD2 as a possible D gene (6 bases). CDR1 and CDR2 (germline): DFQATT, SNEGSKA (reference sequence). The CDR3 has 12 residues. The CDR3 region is CSAWESGETPYF. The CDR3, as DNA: TGCAGTGCATGGGAGTCGGGAGAGACCCCGTACTTC.